This T cell receptor (beta chain) was recorded in a study of TIL therapy for anti-PD-1-resistant metastatic lung cancer. The germline V and J ends were trimmed by 6 bases and 2 bases, with 10 bases remaining between them. CDR1 is MNHEY and CDR2 is SMNVEV in the germline V gene (reference sequence). CDR3 length equals 13 residues. The libraries were made with immunoSEQ v3. Sequencing was performed with immunoSEQ multiplex PCR; in TCRdb, only in-frame clones are kept and a portion is missing. Counted here are 25,000 to 30,000 clones, 60% to 70% occurring once; the ten biggest clones make up around 16%. Study results and limitations: Patients were highly selected, enriched for treatment-naive, never-smoker and oncogene-addicted cases.

A few counts support this clone. The antigen remains undetermined. Time point reported: pre-treatment sample, taken before nivolumab and TIL therapy. Tumor tissue came from excised metastases, mostly pleural nodules or supraclavicular lymph nodes. The source material was tumor tissue, sampled at baseline. This TCR was sampled from a woman aged 30 to 85 with non-small cell lung cancer. The chain employs TRBV27 and TRBJ1-2; no firm D call. CDR3: CASRTAGNYGYTF. The CDR3 DNA is TGTGCCAGCAGGACGGCTGGAAACTATGGCTACACCTTC.